The 22 T cell receptor beta chains below come from one sample, sequenced in a study of tumor and adjacent non-tumor tissue in lung cancer. No cell sorting was done before RNA was extracted from the tissue. Three rounds of nested PCR, following a modified ARM-PCR protocol, produced the TCRbeta library. MiXCR was run by TCRdb on the multiplex PCR reads, yielding one entry per CDR3 protein. The data contain about 110,000 distinct CDR3 sequences, 75% of them seen just once; the ten biggest clones take up about 39%. The sample taken for sequencing was lung tumor tissue. The receptors come from a woman aged 55-69 years with non-small cell lung cancer.

Turning to this clonotype: Germline is not matched at one junction end, which may reflect a read error. The chain combines TRBV11-1 with TRBJ1-1, with 7 bases lining up with TRBD1. CDR1 and CDR2 from the germline V gene are SGHAT and FQDESV (reference sequence). The CDR3 is 13 residues long. In nucleotides, the CDR3 is TGTGTCAGCAGCTCCGACAGGGTGTCTGAAGCTTACTTT. Translation gives CVSSSDRVSEAYF.

This clonotype turned up a few times. This could be a read error, since a much larger clone is one nucleotide away. The chain couples TRBV5-4 to TRBJ2-7; D might be TRBD2 (6 bases). The CDR3 length is 14 residues. Germline CDR1 reads SGHNT; CDR2 reads YYREEE (reference sequence). As DNA, the CDR3 is TGTGTCAGCAGCCCCGGGACTCTCCTCTACGAGCAGTACTTC. Translating it yields CVSSPGTLLYEQYF.

This clonotype was seen many times. The chain employs TRBV12-3 or TRBV12-4 and TRBJ1-3; no firm D call. V was shortened by 1 base and J by 0 bases, with 4 bases between the two germline ends. The CDR3 has 14 residues. In DNA form, the CDR3 reads TGTGCCAGCAGTTTAGGACACTCTGGAAACACCATATATTTT. Amino acids: CASSLGHSGNTIYF.

To note about this clonotype: A read error may account for a junction end that differs from germline. This rearrangement joins TRBV11-3 to TRBJ2-1; 11 bases fit TRBD2. This CDR3 contains 17 residues. CDR1 and CDR2 from the germline V gene are SGHNT and YENEEA. CDR3 amino acids: CVSSLELTSGSHDDQFF. The CDR3 coding sequence is TGTGTCAGCAGCTTAGAGTTAACTAGCGGGAGCCACGATGATCAGTTCTTC. Full variable domain (missing parts from reference TRBV11-3 and TRBJ2-1): EAGVVQSPRYKIIEKKQPVAFWCNPISGHNTLYWYLQNLGQGPELLIRYENEEAVDDSQLPKDRFSAERLKGVDSTLKIQPAELGDSAVYLCVSSLELTSGSHDDQFFGPGTRLTVL.

Turning to this clonotype: The junction does not match germline at one end; this may be a read error. The V and J genes are TRBV20-1 and TRBJ2-4; D gene ambiguous. Per the germline V gene, CDR1 is DFQATT and CDR2 is SNEGSKA (reference sequence). CDR3 length: 13 amino acids. The CDR3 sequence: CSPSGNNENIQYF. In DNA form, the CDR3 reads TGCAGTCCTAGTGGGAATAACGAAAACATTCAGTACTTC.

Details on this clonotype: A clone one base away is much larger, so this may be a read error. The chain carries TRBV10-3 and TRBJ2-5; D could derive from TRBD1 or TRBD2 (5 bases each). The CDR3 is 13 residues long. Germline CDR1 ENHRY, CDR2 SYGVKD. DNA for the CDR3: TGTGCCAGCGGAACGGGGACCCAAGAGACCCACTACTTC. It is translated as CASGTGTQETHYF.

The chain carries TRBV20-1 and TRBJ2-3; the D gene is possibly TRBD2 (5 bases). The V gene's germline CDR1 is DFQATT and CDR2 SNEGSKA (reference sequence). The CDR3 has 15 residues. The germline V and J ends were trimmed by 4 bases and 3 bases, with 17 bases remaining between them. The CDR3 coding sequence is TGCAGTGCTATTTCTAGCTGGGGAAAGACAGATACGCAGTATTTT. Protein sequence: CSAISSWGKTDTQYF.

This clonotype was detected a few times. A much larger clone lies one base from this, so it may be a read error. The V call is TRBV12-3 or TRBV12-4, the J call TRBJ2-3; D remains unclear. The length of the CDR3 is 13 residues. The CDR3 protein is CASRPENTDMQYF. CDR3 DNA sequence: TGTGCCAGCAGACCGGAAAACACAGATATGCAGTATTTT.

The rearrangement links TRBV28 to TRBJ1-1; possible D gene TRBD1, 5 bases. CDR3 length: 14 amino acids. V lost 8 bases and J 3 bases, leaving 16 bases between the germline ends. CDR1 is MDHEN and CDR2 is SYDVKM in the germline V gene. In DNA form, the CDR3 reads TGTGCCAGCTCCACAGTGGGGACGCACACTGAAGCTTTCTTT. Translating it yields CASSTVGTHTEAFF.

Worth noting for this clonotype: One base away lies a much larger clone, so this may be a sequencing read error. The gene calls are TRBV12-3 or TRBV12-4 and TRBJ2-5, with D uncertain. With the DNA end fitting TRBJ2-7 better, the J assignment may be wrong. The CDR3 loop spans 14 amino acids. CDR3 bases: TGTGCCAGCAGTTTACTACCGAACTCCTACGAGCAGTACTTC. It yields the protein CASSLLPNSYEQYF.

Notes on this clonotype: This likely comes from a read error, as the CDR3 has no conserved phenylalanine or tryptophan at its end. The CDR3 spells CASSRPGQRSYNEQFL. In nucleotides, the CDR3 is TGTGCCAGCAGCAGACCGGGTCAGCGCTCCTACAATGAGCAGTTCTTA. The gene calls are TRBV11-2 and TRBJ2-1, with D unresolved. Germline V gene lookup returns CDR1 SGHAT and CDR2 FQNNGV. The germline V and J ends were trimmed by 5 bases and 0 bases, with 14 bases remaining between them. This CDR3 is built from 16 residues.

This rearrangement joins TRBV12-3 or TRBV12-4 to TRBJ1-6; 8 nucleotides match TRBD1. With V trimmed by 6 bases and J by 9 bases, 10 bases remained unmatched. The CDR3 length is 15 residues. CDR3 sequence (DNA): TGTGCCAGCAGAAGCGTACAGGGGGATACTTCACCCCTCCACTTT. As protein: CASRSVQGDTSPLHF.

This clonotype was detected only a few times. The J gene is TRBJ1-5, the V gene TRBV28; no reliable D call. CDR1 is MDHEN and CDR2 is SYDVKM in the germline V gene. The V end lost 3 bases, the J end lost 1 base, and 13 bases lay between the germline ends. This CDR3 comprises 16 residues. CDR3 amino acids: CASSFRPRRSNQPQHF. The CDR3 nucleotides read TGTGCCAGCAGTTTCCGTCCCCGGAGGAGCAATCAGCCCCAGCATTTT.

Note on this clonotype: A much larger clone lies a single base off, so this may be a read error. This chain joins TRBV4-2 and TRBJ2-7; 15 nucleotides match TRBD2. With 4 bases clipped from V and 0 bases from J, the junction kept 7 bases outside the gene matches. Germline assignment: CDR1 LGHNA and CDR2 YNFKEQ. This CDR3 is 18 amino acids long. Here the CDR3 reads CASSPGTSGGPSSYEQYV. As DNA, the CDR3 is TGTGCCAGCAGCCCTGGGACTAGCGGGGGGCCAAGCTCCTACGAGCAGTACGTC.

This clonotype was recorded only once. One junction end does not reproduce the germline sequence, and a read error may be involved. The V gene is TRBV12-3 or TRBV12-4, the J gene TRBJ1-1; D ambiguous. The CDR3 is 13 amino acids. The CDR3, as DNA: TGTGACAGCAGTTTATGGATGGACACTGAAGCTTTCTTT. Amino acid sequence: CDSSLWMDTEAFF.

A remark on this clonotype: At one of its ends the junction is not consistent with the germline gene, which may arise from a read error. The rearrangement joins TRBV4-3 to TRBJ1-5, with a possible D match to TRBD1 (5 bases). This CDR3 has 13 amino acids. Germline lookup yields CDR1 LGHNA and CDR2 YSLEER. CDR3 nucleotide sequence: TGCGCCAGCGGCCAACGACAGAATCAGCCCCATCATTTT. This gives the protein CASGQRQNQPHHF.

About this clonotype: At one end, the junction sequence differs from germline, possibly due to a read error. The chain links TRBV10-2 to TRBJ1-5; D unclear. The CDR3 totals 17 residues. Germline V gene lookup returns CDR1 WSHSY and CDR2 SAAADI. CDR3 residues: CAGSELLGQDSNQPQHF. The CDR3 DNA reads TGCGCCGGCAGTGAGTTACTTGGGCAGGACAGCAATCAGCCCCAGCATTTT.

CDR3 DNA: TGCAGTGCTAGAACGGATTGGACTAGCGGGAGGAACTCTTACAATGAGCAGTTCTTC. Translated, it gives CSARTDWTSGRNSYNEQFF. J is TRBJ2-1 and V is TRBV20-1; TRBD2 agrees at 14 bases. Germline CDR1 reads DFQATT; CDR2 reads SNEGSKA (reference sequence). The CDR3 contains 19 residues. With V trimmed by 2 bases and J by 4 bases, 13 bases remained unmatched.

CDR3 sequence (DNA): TGTGCCAGCATTCGTCGAAGGGACGGGGAGCTGTTTTTT. This gives the protein CASIRRRDGELFF. V is TRBV4-2 and J is TRBJ2-2; D gene ambiguous. This CDR3 spans 13 amino acids. V lost 7 bases and J lost 7, with 13 bases in between. CDR1 is LGHNA, CDR2 YNFKEQ, per germline.

Of note for this clonotype: This sequence may be a read error, since a much larger clone differs from it by one base. The rearrangement joins TRBV4-1 to TRBJ2-2, with D perhaps matching TRBD1 (6 bases). The CDR3 runs 17 residues. Germline V gene data show CDR1 as MGHRA and CDR2 as YSYEKL. CDR3 amino acids: CACSERDNIANTGELFF. CDR3 DNA sequence: TGCGCCTGCAGCGAACGGGACAACATCGCGAACACCGGGGAGCTGTTTTTT.

The chain joins TRBV12-3 or TRBV12-4 to TRBJ2-1, with D unclear. Trimming stripped 10 bases from V and 6 bases from J, with 10 bases between. The CDR3 is 11 amino acids. The CDR3 bases are TGTGCCATCAGCAACTTCAATGAGCAGTTCTTC. It is translated as CAISNFNEQFF.

This clonotype showed up many times. The chain is built from TRBV12-3 or TRBV12-4 and TRBJ2-5, with unresolved D. CDR3 length equals 14 residues. V gave up 1 base and J gave up 2 bases, with 8 bases separating them. CDR3 in amino acids: CASSLEGVQETQYF. The CDR3 DNA reads TGTGCCAGCAGTTTAGAAGGAGTTCAAGAGACCCAGTACTTC.